The text below deals with one T cell receptor beta chain. The data originate from a study of multiple sclerosis patients with progressive multifocal leukoencephalopathy. Documented time point: 5 to 6 months of natalizumab therapy. Using immunoSEQ multiplex PCR, the repertoire was profiled, and TCRdb retains in-frame clones only, with some absent. The table includes 29,000 or so clones, roughly 86% detected once. The sample in question was PBMCs, obtained from a patient treated with natalizumab. This clonotype was obtained from a human donor with multiple sclerosis.

CDR3 sequence (DNA): TGTGCCAGCAGACGCCGGGACAGGGTGATAGATACGCAGTATTTT. This encodes CASRRRDRVIDTQYF. V usage is TRBV9 and J usage is TRBJ2-3; 9 bases fit TRBD1. Germline values: CDR1 SGDLS, CDR2 YYNGEE. With 5 bases clipped from V and 5 bases from J, the junction kept 9 bases outside the gene matches. The CDR3 is 15 residues long.